Described below is a single T cell receptor (beta chain) sequence and its context. The method was immunoSEQ multiplex PCR; TCRdb's version includes in-frame clones alone and lacks a portion of them. The data contain around 110,000 clones, 70% to 90% of them singletons. This entry comes from a study of radiotherapy plus CTLA-4 blockade in lung cancer. Here the sequenced sample was peripheral blood, taken from a patient treated with radiotherapy plus ipilimumab. The origin of this receptor is a human donor with non-small cell lung cancer that progressed on radiotherapy plus ipilimumab. Some clones in this sample may be carry-over from other donors' samples.

CDR3 nucleotides: TGTGCCTTAACCGGGACAGGGGGTTCCTACGAGCAGTACTTC. This gives the protein CALTGTGGSYEQYF. The chain recombines TRBV7-9 with TRBJ2-7; 11 nucleotides align to TRBD1. CDR1 SEHNR and CDR2 FQNEAQ come from the germline V gene (reference sequence). The CDR3 extends over 14 amino acids. The junction had 7 bases not matched to a gene; V was cut back by 11 bases and J by 1 base.